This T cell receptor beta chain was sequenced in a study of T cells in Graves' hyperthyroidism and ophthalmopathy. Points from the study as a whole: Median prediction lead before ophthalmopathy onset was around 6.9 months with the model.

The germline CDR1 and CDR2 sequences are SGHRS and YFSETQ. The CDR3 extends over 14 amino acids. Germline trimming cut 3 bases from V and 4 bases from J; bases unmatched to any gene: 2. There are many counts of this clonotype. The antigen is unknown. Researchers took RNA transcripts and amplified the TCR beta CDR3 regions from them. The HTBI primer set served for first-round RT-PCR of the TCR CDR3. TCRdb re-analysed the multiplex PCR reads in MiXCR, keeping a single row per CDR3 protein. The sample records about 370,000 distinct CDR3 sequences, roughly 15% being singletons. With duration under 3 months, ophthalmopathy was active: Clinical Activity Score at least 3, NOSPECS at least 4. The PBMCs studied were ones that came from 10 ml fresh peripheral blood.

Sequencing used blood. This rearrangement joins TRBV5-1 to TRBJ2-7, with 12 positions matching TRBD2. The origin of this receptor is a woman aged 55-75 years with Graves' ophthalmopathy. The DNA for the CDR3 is TGCGCCAGCAGCTCTAGCGGGAGGGAGTACGAGCAGTACTTC. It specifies CASSSSGREYEQYF.